The sequence of this TCR beta chain was determined in a study of human T cells and chemical hapten exposure. Study-wide background: The study traced per-sample TCR yield variation mainly to small differences in pooled library volumes.

CDR1 is GTSNPN, CDR2 SVGIG, per germline (reference sequence). The CDR3 length is 13 residues. V lost 1 base to trimming and J lost 2 bases, with 8 bases between them. This clonotype was detected a few times. MiXCR, applied by TCRdb to the RACE reads, yields one record per CDR3 protein. The table shows just under 65,000 distinct CDR3 sequences, with approximately 10% occurring only once. As to time point: patch test 3, about 24 weeks after DPC sensitization. The treatment here: therapeutic diphenylcyclopropenone sensitization with weekly scalp DPC. Sample donors consisted of patients with alopecia, aged 18 to 70 years, who were suitable for DPC.

The chain employs TRBV30 and TRBJ2-5; D not certain. The starting material was whole blood, obtained in connection with sensitization to the hapten diphenylcyclopropenone (DPC). The TCR originated in a woman aged 30 to 39 with alopecia areata. Some clones in this sample may be carry-over from other donors' samples. CDR3 nucleotide sequence: TGTGCCTGGAGTGGGCTAGGACAAGAGACCCAGTACTTC. Its translation: CAWSGLGQETQYF.